This T cell receptor (beta chain) was identified in a study of cytomegalovirus exposure and HLA in healthy donors. This CDR3 is 13 amino acids long. Germline assignment: CDR1 WSHSY and CDR2 SAAADI. Trimming took 8 bases from V and 7 from J, leaving 18 bases between them. A multiplex PCR was run with 60 Vbeta primers and 13 Jbeta primers. Profiling relied on immunoSEQ multiplex PCR, and the TCRdb table lists in-frame clones only, not all of them. The sample holds 150,000 to 200,000 clones; roughly 84% are singletons and the top ten take over 2.5%. The clonotype originates from a man between 25 and 39 years old in good health and CMV-seropositive. What was sequenced was PBMCs. The gene calls are TRBV10-2 and TRBJ2-7, with D hard to call. This CDR3 reads CASRVAPGWEQYF. Written as DNA, the CDR3 is TGCGCCAGCCGGGTAGCCCCCGGCTGGGAGCAGTACTTC.